This T cell receptor (beta chain) was recorded in a study of blood T cell repertoires in COVID-19. Germline-derived CDR1 and CDR2 are WSHSY and SAAADI. CDR3 length: 18 residues. V was clipped by 0 bases and J by 0 bases; unmatched bases: 5. In the original processing: Reference gene primer amplification yielded estimated nucleated cell counts. TCRdb's table, derived via immunoSEQ multiplex PCR, lists solely in-frame clones and lacks some. V and J calls and clone size come straight from that table; D and trimming were deduced from the DNA. In the table there are some 210,000 clones, less than 90% of which are singletons. This clone occurred many times.

The gene calls are TRBV10-2 and TRBJ2-3; 11 nucleotides agree with TRBD2. The specimen sequenced was peripheral blood. This receptor was taken from a human donor in a cohort sampled during active COVID-19. DNA of the CDR3: TGCGCCAGCAGTGAGTCGGCTACTAGCGGGGGTAGCACAGATACGCAGTATTTT. This sequence encodes CASSESATSGGSTDTQYF.